The 23 T cell receptor beta chains below all came from one sample that was sequenced in a study of cytomegalovirus exposure and HLA in healthy donors. Assay used: immunoSEQ multiplex PCR; TCRdb lists only in-frame clones, some missing. The data show approximately 110,000 clones, with roughly 90% seen just once and more than 2% held by the top ten. The sequencing input was PBMCs. These receptors all stem from a young woman in good health and CMV-seronegative.

The V and J genes are TRBV5-4 and TRBJ2-2; 12 nucleotides line up with TRBD2. Germline trimming cut 9 bases from V and 6 bases from J; bases unmatched to any gene: 3. Germline V gene lookup returns CDR1 SGHNT and CDR2 YYREEE (reference sequence). The CDR3 sequence is 13 residues long. CDR3 nucleotides: TGTGCCACCGGACTAGCGGGATCCGGGGAGCTGTTTTTT. This sequence encodes CATGLAGSGELFF.

CDR3 DNA sequence: TGCGCCAGCAGCTTTAGCGGGCAAGCCTACGAGCAGTACTTC. It translates to CASSFSGQAYEQYF. J is TRBJ2-7 and V is TRBV5-1; TRBD2 agrees at 7 bases. Germline CDR1 is SGHRS and CDR2 is YFSETQ. After removal of 2 bases from V and 2 bases from J, the junction contained 4 bases not matched to a gene. The CDR3 has 14 amino acids. The entire variable domain, with the rest obtained from reference TRBV5-1 and TRBJ2-7, is as follows: KAGVTQTPRYLIKTRGQQVTLSCSPISGHRSVSWYQQTPGQGLQFLFEYFSETQRNKGNFPGRFSGRQFSNSRSEMNVSTLELGDSALYLCASSFSGQAYEQYFGPGTRLTVT.

V usage is TRBV29-1 and J usage is TRBJ1-1; 9 bases fit TRBD1. Per the germline V gene, CDR1 is SQVTM and CDR2 is ANQGSEA. The CDR3 sequence is 14 residues long. The ends lost 7 bases at V and 1 base at J; junction bases unmatched: 7. Written as DNA, the CDR3 is TGCAGCGCCGGAGCGACAGGGGGGAACACTGAAGCTTTCTTT. Protein sequence: CSAGATGGNTEAFF.

The J gene is TRBJ2-7, the V gene TRBV11-3, with 7 bases that match TRBD1. The CDR3 spans 14 residues. Germline trimming cut 8 bases from V and 3 bases from J; bases unmatched to any gene: 10. The germline V gene encodes CDR1 SGHNT and CDR2 YENEEA. The CDR3 DNA is TGTGCCAGCCGGAAGGACCGGGACAGCTACGAGCAGTACTTC. As protein: CASRKDRDSYEQYF.

The gene calls are TRBV30 and TRBJ2-7, with a possible D match to TRBD1 (6 bases). Germline V CDR1 and CDR2: GTSNPN, SVGIG (reference sequence). The CDR3 is made up of 14 amino acids. Between the trimmed V and J ends, which lost 2 bases and 2 bases, there was a span of 13 bases. DNA for the CDR3: TGTGCCTGGAGTCCCGGGACAACCGCCTACGAGCAGTACTTC. Translated, it gives CAWSPGTTAYEQYF.

The V gene is TRBV4-1, the J gene TRBJ1-2, with TRBD1 as a possible D gene (5 bases). CDR1 MGHRA and CDR2 YSYEKL come from the germline V gene. Trimming took off 6 bases at V and 2 bases at J, with 13 bases between the two ends. The CDR3 spans 14 residues. The CDR3 nucleotides are TGCGCCAGCAGGGCCCCGGGGGGGAACTATGGCTACACCTTC. This translates into CASRAPGGNYGYTF.

V and J are TRBV5-6 and TRBJ2-3; possibly TRBD2 for D (6 bases). Trimming cost V 0 bases and J 0 bases, with 14 bases left between them. The CDR3 has 17 residues. The germline CDR1 and CDR2 sequences are SGHDT and YYEEEE. CDR3 sequence (DNA): TGTGCCAGCAGCTTGGAAGTAGGAGGGGTTAGCACAGATACGCAGTATTTT. Translated: CASSLEVGGVSTDTQYF.

The CDR3 region is CASSPPRSGIRDYEQYF. The CDR3 DNA sequence: TGTGCCAGCTCACCCCCGCGAAGCGGGATTCGGGATTACGAGCAGTACTTC. The chain carries TRBV18 and TRBJ2-7; TRBD2 agrees at 7 bases. The V and J ends lost 3 bases and 4 bases, in that order; junction bases with no gene match: 15. CDR3 length equals 17 residues. Germline-derived CDR1 and CDR2 are KGHSH and LQKENI.

The chain couples TRBV2 to TRBJ1-1, with 7 bases that match TRBD1. The germline CDR1 and CDR2 sequences are SNHLY and FYNNEI. The CDR3 loop spans 14 amino acids. V lost 5 bases, J lost 2 bases, and 5 bases stayed unmatched. CDR3 sequence reads: CASSRQGGNTEAFF. The CDR3, as DNA: TGTGCCAGCAGTCGACAGGGAGGCAACACTGAAGCTTTCTTT.

The chain carries TRBV28 and TRBJ2-2; no clear D gene. CDR1 is MDHEN and CDR2 is SYDVKM in the germline V gene. The CDR3 consists of 14 residues. Trimming cost V 10 bases and J 10 bases, with 22 bases left between them. The CDR3 sequence is CATTVYRPSSELFF. The CDR3 DNA reads TGTGCCACCACAGTTTATCGTCCTTCCTCGGAGCTGTTTTTT.

V is TRBV5-1 and J is TRBJ1-1, with D maybe TRBD1 (6 bases). V dropped 3 bases and J dropped 0 bases, with 9 bases sitting between them. The CDR3 has 14 amino acids. CDR1 and CDR2 from the germline V gene are SGHRS and YFSETQ. This CDR3 is CASSSGQLNTEAFF. As DNA, the CDR3 is TGCGCCAGCAGCTCCGGACAGCTGAACACTGAAGCTTTCTTT.

The CDR3, as DNA: TGCAGCGTCGTTGGACTAGCGATGTTACGGACCCAGTACTTC. Its protein product is CSVVGLAMLRTQYF. V gene TRBV29-1 combines with J gene TRBJ2-5; the match to TRBD2 covers 9 bases. The V segment lost 6 bases and the J segment 7 bases; nucleotides outside the gene matches: 12. This CDR3 spans 14 amino acids. Germline CDR1 and CDR2: SQVTM and ANQGSEA.

The V gene is TRBV28, the J gene TRBJ2-5, with D maybe TRBD2 (5 bases). With 3 bases removed from V and 2 bases from J, the gap between germline ends came to 10 bases. The germline CDR1 and CDR2 sequences are MDHEN and SYDVKM. The CDR3 covers 14 residues. For the CDR3, the DNA is TGTGCCAGCAGTTTCTCCGGAGGTCAAGAGACCCAGTACTTC. It encodes CASSFSGGQETQYF.

The chain's CDR3 is CASSGALEGDEKLFF. In DNA form, the CDR3 reads TGTGCCAGCAGCGGAGCCCTAGAAGGGGATGAAAAACTGTTTTTT. This chain links TRBV9 with TRBJ1-4, with a possible D match to TRBD1 (5 bases). The CDR3 is 15 residues long. In germline, CDR1 is SGDLS, CDR2 YYNGEE. V was shortened by 3 bases and J by 6 bases, with 15 bases between the two germline ends.

The chain joins TRBV6-5 to TRBJ2-5, with a possible D match to TRBD2 (5 bases). The germline gives CDR1 MNHEY, CDR2 SVGAGI. The CDR3 totals 15 residues. The V end lost 0 bases, the J end lost 5 bases, and 13 bases lay between the germline ends. The CDR3, as DNA: TGTGCCAGCAGTTACTCTTCTGCGTCGGGGGAGACCCAGTACTTC. Its protein is CASSYSSASGETQYF.

The table lists this clone with a few counts. This chain uses TRBV11-3 with TRBJ2-1; D perhaps matches TRBD1 (5 bases). CDR3 length: 16 amino acids. Trimming removed 1 base at V and 6 bases at J, with 16 bases between. Germline V gene lookup returns CDR1 SGHNT and CDR2 YENEEA. CDR3: CASSLGGGPRGNEQFF. CDR3 sequence (DNA): TGTGCCAGCAGCTTAGGGGGCGGTCCCCGTGGCAATGAGCAGTTCTTC. Drawing the rest from reference TRBV11-3 and TRBJ2-1, the complete variable domain is EAGVVQSPRYKIIEKKQPVAFWCNPISGHNTLYWYLQNLGQGPELLIRYENEEAVDDSQLPKDRFSAERLKGVDSTLKIQPAELGDSAVYLCASSLGGGPRGNEQFFGPGTRLTVL.

This clone was counted a few times. The rearrangement links TRBV7-3 to TRBJ2-7; 9 bases agree with TRBD2. There are 16 residues in the CDR3. The V and J ends lost 1 base and 5 bases, in that order; junction bases with no gene match: 9. Germline CDR1 is SGHTA and CDR2 is FQGTGA. DNA for the CDR3: TGTGCCAGCAGCTTAAGAGGCGGGGGGGCTATCCACGAGCAGTACTTC. It specifies CASSLRGGGAIHEQYF.

V and J are TRBV7-2 and TRBJ2-1; TRBD2 agrees at 12 bases. Germline CDR1 SGHTA, CDR2 FQGNSA. This CDR3 comprises 16 residues. The V segment lost 5 bases and the J segment 5 bases; nucleotides outside the gene matches: 7. CDR3 loop: CASSPRLAGANNEQFF. The DNA for the CDR3 is TGTGCCAGCAGCCCACGACTAGCGGGAGCCAACAATGAGCAGTTCTTC.

The chain has TRBV18 and TRBJ1-5, with D possibly matching TRBD1 (6 bases). This CDR3 is 15 amino acids long. Trimming left V 6 bases short and J 1 base short, with 13 bases between. Looked up from germline, CDR1 is KGHSH and CDR2 is LQKENI. The CDR3 DNA reads as TGTGCCAGCTCCCGCCAGGGGAAGAGCAATCAGCCCCAGCATTTT. It encodes CASSRQGKSNQPQHF.

V gene TRBV7-6 combines with J gene TRBJ2-3; the D gene is possibly TRBD2 (6 bases). This CDR3 has 16 amino acids. CDR1 is SGHVS, CDR2 FNYEAQ, per germline. V was pared by 3 bases and J by 4 bases, with 17 bases between. The CDR3 loop is CASSFGTGAGPDTQYF. The CDR3 DNA sequence: TGTGCCAGCAGCTTTGGGACGGGAGCCGGGCCAGATACGCAGTATTTT.

This chain connects TRBV4-3 to TRBJ2-7, with TRBD1 as a possible D gene (6 bases). V shed 1 base and J shed 4 bases, with 20 bases lying between them. The V gene's germline CDR1 is LGHNA and CDR2 YSLEER. There are 17 residues in the CDR3. This CDR3 is CASSQGLRGGVGYEQYF. The CDR3, as DNA: TGCGCCAGCAGCCAAGGCCTCAGAGGGGGAGTCGGGTACGAGCAGTACTTC.

This chain connects TRBV4-3 to TRBJ2-1, with 7 bases lining up with TRBD2. The germline V gene encodes CDR1 LGHNA and CDR2 YSLEER. V trimming: 1 base; J trimming: 7 bases; junction bases outside the gene matches: 4. This CDR3 contains 14 residues. The CDR3 DNA is TGCGCCAGCAGCCAAGGGGGACTATTAAATGAGCAGTTCTTC. This sequence encodes CASSQGGLLNEQFF.

The rearrangement joins TRBV28 to TRBJ2-7, with 9 positions matching TRBD1. Losses at the gene ends were 5 bases for V and 7 bases for J; bases not matched to a gene: 18. This CDR3 region has 17 residues. Germline lookup yields CDR1 MDHEN and CDR2 SYDVKM. CDR3 nucleotide sequence: TGTGCCAGCAGTCCCGGGGGACAGGGAGTTTCATCGCGTGAGCAGTACTTC. Amino acid sequence: CASSPGGQGVSSREQYF.